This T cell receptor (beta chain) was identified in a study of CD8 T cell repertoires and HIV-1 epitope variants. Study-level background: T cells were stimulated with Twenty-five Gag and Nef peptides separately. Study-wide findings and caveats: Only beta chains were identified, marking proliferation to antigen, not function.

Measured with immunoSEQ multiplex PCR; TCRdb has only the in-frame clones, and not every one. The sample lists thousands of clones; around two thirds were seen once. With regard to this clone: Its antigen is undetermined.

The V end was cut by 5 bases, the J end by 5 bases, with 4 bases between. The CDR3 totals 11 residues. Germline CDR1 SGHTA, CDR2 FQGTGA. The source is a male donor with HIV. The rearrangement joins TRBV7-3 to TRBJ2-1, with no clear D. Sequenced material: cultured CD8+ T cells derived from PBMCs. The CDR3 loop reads CASSLDNEQFF. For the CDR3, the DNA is TGTGCCAGCAGCCTCGACAATGAGCAGTTCTTC.